This T cell receptor beta chain is from a study of technical replicates of blood from several donors. Assay: immunoSEQ multiplex PCR; the TCRdb copy retains only in-frame clones and omits some. The sample yields under 75,000 clones, 90% to 95% seen once. Germline V gene data show CDR1 as LGHNA and CDR2 as YNFKEQ. The CDR3 runs to 14 residues. Trimming removed 6 bases from V and 1 base from J; junction bases left unmatched: 4. The rearrangement joins TRBV4-2 to TRBJ1-1; TRBD1 matches at 8 bases. The TCR comes from a human donor in good health. Some clones in this sample may be carry-over from other donors' samples. The specimen was PBMCs. The CDR3 coding sequence is TGTGCCAGCAGGGAGGGGACAGGGAACACTGAAGCTTTCTTT. It yields the protein CASREGTGNTEAFF.